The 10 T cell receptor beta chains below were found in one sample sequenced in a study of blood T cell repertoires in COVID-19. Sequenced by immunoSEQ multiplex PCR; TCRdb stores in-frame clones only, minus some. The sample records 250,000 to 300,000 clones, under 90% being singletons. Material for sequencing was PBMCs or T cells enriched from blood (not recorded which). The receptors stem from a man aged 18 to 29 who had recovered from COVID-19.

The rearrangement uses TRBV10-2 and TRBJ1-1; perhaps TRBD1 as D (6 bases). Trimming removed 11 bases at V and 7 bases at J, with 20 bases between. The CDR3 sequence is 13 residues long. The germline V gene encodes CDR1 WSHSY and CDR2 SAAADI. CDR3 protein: CAGQKQGRGEAFF. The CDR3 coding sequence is TGCGCCGGCCAAAAACAGGGACGGGGTGAAGCTTTCTTT.

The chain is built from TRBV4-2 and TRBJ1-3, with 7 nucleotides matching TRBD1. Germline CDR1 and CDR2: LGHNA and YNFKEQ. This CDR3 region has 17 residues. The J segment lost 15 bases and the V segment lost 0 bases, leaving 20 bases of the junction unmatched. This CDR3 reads CASSQEGIRARGMPGYF. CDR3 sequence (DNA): TGTGCCAGCAGCCAAGAAGGTATCCGGGCCAGGGGGATGCCAGGATATTTT.

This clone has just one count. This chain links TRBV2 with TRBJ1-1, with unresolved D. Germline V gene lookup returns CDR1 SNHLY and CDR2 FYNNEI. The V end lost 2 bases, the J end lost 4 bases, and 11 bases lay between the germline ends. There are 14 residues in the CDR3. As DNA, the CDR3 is TGTGCCAGCAGTGAAAACATGGGAGGCACTGAAGCTTTCTTT. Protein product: CASSENMGGTEAFF.

The CDR3 DNA is TGTGCCTGGAGTGCTAGCGGGGGGGCTGCCAATGAGCAGTTCTTC. Protein sequence: CAWSASGGAANEQFF. V gene TRBV30 combines with J gene TRBJ2-1; TRBD2 matches at 12 bases. This CDR3 contains 15 residues. V lost 1 base, J lost 6 bases, and 4 bases stayed unmatched. Germline CDR1 reads GTSNPN; CDR2 reads SVGIG (reference sequence). The complete variable domain, with remaining parts taken from reference TRBV30 and TRBJ2-1, reads SQTIHQWPATLVQPVGSPLSLECTVEGTSNPNLYWYRQAAGRGLQLLFYSVGIGQISSEVPQNLSASRPQDRQFILSSKKLLLSDSGFYLCAWSASGGAANEQFFGPGTRLTVL.

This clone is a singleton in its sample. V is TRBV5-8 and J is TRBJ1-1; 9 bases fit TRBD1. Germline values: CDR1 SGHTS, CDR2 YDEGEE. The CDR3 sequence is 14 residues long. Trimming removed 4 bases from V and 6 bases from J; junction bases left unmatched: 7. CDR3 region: CASSLTGGLSEAFF. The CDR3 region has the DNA TGTGCCAGCAGCCTTACAGGGGGCCTCTCTGAAGCTTTCTTT.

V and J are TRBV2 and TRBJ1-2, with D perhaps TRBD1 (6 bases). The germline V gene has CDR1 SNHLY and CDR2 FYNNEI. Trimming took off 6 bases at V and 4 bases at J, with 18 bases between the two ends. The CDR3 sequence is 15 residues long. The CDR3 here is CASRELVTGSYGYTF. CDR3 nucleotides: TGTGCCAGCAGGGAGTTGGTGACAGGAAGCTATGGCTACACCTTC.

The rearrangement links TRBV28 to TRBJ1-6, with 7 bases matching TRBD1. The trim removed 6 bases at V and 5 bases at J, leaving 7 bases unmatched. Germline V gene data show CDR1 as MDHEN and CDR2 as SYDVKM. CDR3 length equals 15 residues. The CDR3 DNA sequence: TGTGCCAGCAGAAGTTACAGGGGTAATAATTCACCCCTCCACTTT. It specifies CASRSYRGNNSPLHF.

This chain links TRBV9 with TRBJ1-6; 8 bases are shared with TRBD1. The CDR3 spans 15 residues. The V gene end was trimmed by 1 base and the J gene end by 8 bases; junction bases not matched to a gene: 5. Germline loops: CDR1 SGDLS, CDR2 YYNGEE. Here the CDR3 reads CASSVSLQGDSPLHF. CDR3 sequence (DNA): TGTGCCAGCAGCGTATCGTTACAGGGGGATTCACCCCTCCACTTT.

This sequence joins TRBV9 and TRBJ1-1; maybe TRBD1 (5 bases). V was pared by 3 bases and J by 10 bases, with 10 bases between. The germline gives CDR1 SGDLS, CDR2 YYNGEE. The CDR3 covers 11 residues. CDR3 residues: CASSGREGAFF. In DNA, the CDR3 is TGTGCCAGCAGCGGCAGGGAGGGAGCTTTCTTT. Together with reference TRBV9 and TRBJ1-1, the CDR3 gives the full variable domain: DSGVTQTPKHLITATGQRVTLRCSPRSGDLSVYWYQQSLDQGLQFLIQYYNGEERAKGNILERFSAQQFPDLHSELNLSSLELGDSALYFCASSGREGAFFGQGTRLTVV.

This chain's CDR3 is CASSYLLASYEQYF. CDR3 coding DNA: TGTGCCAGCAGTTATCTACTAGCTTCTTACGAGCAGTACTTC. The chain couples TRBV6-5 to TRBJ2-7; a weak D match, TRBD2 (6 bases). CDR1 and CDR2 from the germline V gene are MNHEY and SVGAGI. The CDR3 loop spans 14 amino acids. V dropped 3 bases and J dropped 4 bases, with 13 bases sitting between them.